One sample yielded the 30 T cell receptor beta chains listed below, sequenced in a study of blood T cell repertoires in COVID-19. The table came from immunoSEQ multiplex PCR; TCRdb's copy has only in-frame clones and leaves some out. The sample contains tens of thousands of clones, around 90% of which appear only once. The source material was peripheral blood. Receptors were obtained from a man aged 50 or older with acute or convalescent COVID-19.

This chain connects TRBV5-1 to TRBJ1-5; D is unresolved. Germline V gives CDR1 SGHRS, CDR2 YFSETQ. Trimming removed 2 bases from V and 2 bases from J, with 8 bases in between. The CDR3 covers 14 residues. The DNA for the CDR3 is TGCGCCAGCAGCTTCACCGGGGGCAATCAGCCCCAGCATTTT. It encodes CASSFTGGNQPQHF.

The chain employs TRBV5-5 and TRBJ1-2; D possibly corresponds to TRBD1 (6 bases). The CDR3 loop spans 15 amino acids. Germline assignment: CDR1 SGHKS and CDR2 YYEKEE (reference sequence). The V end lost 0 bases, the J end lost 6 bases, and 15 bases lay between the germline ends. Here the CDR3 DNA reads TGTGCCAGCAGCTTGGCCGACAGGTTTCCGCATGGCTACACCTTC. Translation gives CASSLADRFPHGYTF.

This chain connects TRBV6-1 to TRBJ1-1, with 7 bases matching TRBD1. The ends lost 0 bases at V and 9 bases at J; junction bases unmatched: 4. Germline CDR1 is MNHNS and CDR2 is SASEGT. The CDR3 spans 13 residues. The CDR3 is CASSEAGQTKAFF. CDR3 nucleotide sequence: TGTGCCAGCAGTGAAGCGGGACAGACAAAAGCTTTCTTT.

The gene calls are TRBV4-2 and TRBJ2-5, with 12 bases aligning to TRBD1. CDR1 and CDR2 from the germline V gene are LGHNA and YNFKEQ. The CDR3 consists of 17 residues. Germline trimming cut 4 bases from V and 5 bases from J; bases unmatched to any gene: 11. CDR3 region: CASSRGPGQGAVETQYF. In DNA form, the CDR3 reads TGTGCCAGCAGCCGAGGCCCGGGACAGGGGGCGGTGGAGACCCAGTACTTC.

The chain carries TRBV6-5 and TRBJ2-7; 8 nucleotides agree with TRBD1. The length of the CDR3 is 14 residues. CDR1 is MNHEY, CDR2 SVGAGI, per germline. J was trimmed by 2 bases and V by 6 bases; bases with no gene match: 6. The CDR3 coding sequence is TGTGCCAGCAGGGTCGGGACAGGAACCTACGAGCAGTACTTC. Translated: CASRVGTGTYEQYF.

The chain couples TRBV14 to TRBJ2-7; maybe TRBD2 (5 bases). Germline-derived CDR1 and CDR2 are SGHDN and FVKESK. CDR3 length: 15 amino acids. Trimming stripped 3 bases from V and 0 bases from J, with 12 bases between. The CDR3 region has the DNA TGTGCCAGCAGCCATGACTACCCCTACTCCTACGAGCAGTACTTC. Protein: CASSHDYPYSYEQYF.

V gene TRBV4-3 combines with J gene TRBJ2-2; 8 bases map to TRBD1. With V trimmed by 0 bases and J by 6 bases, 6 bases remained unmatched. The CDR3 covers 16 residues. Germline CDR1 is LGHNA and CDR2 is YSLEER. CDR3 in amino acids: CASSQDAGGSAGELFF. The CDR3 DNA reads as TGCGCCAGCAGCCAAGACGCAGGGGGCAGCGCCGGGGAGCTGTTTTTT.

This clone came up once. The chain couples TRBV19 to TRBJ2-2, with TRBD1 matching over 8 bases. Trimming took 7 bases from V and 6 from J; bases not matched to a gene: 10. The germline V gene has CDR1 LNHDA and CDR2 SQIVND (reference sequence). The CDR3 spans 15 residues. CDR3 coding DNA: TGTGCCAGTAATATCCCTGGACAGGGCGCCGGGGAGCTGTTTTTT. Encoded protein: CASNIPGQGAGELFF.

The CDR3 loop reads CASSYSPGQGNSPLHF. The CDR3 nucleotides are TGTGCCAGCAGTTACTCTCCGGGACAGGGAAATTCACCCCTCCACTTT. This rearrangement joins TRBV6-5 to TRBJ1-6; 9 nucleotides line up with TRBD1. The CDR3 is 16 residues long. Per germline, CDR1 MNHEY and CDR2 SVGAGI. V trimming: 0 bases; J trimming: 7 bases; junction bases outside the gene matches: 4.

This chain connects TRBV7-6 to TRBJ2-7; tentative D call: TRBD2 (5 bases). The CDR3 is 13 amino acids. CDR1 and CDR2 from the germline V gene are SGHVS and FNYEAQ. With 6 bases removed from V and 3 bases from J, the gap between germline ends came to 12 bases. The CDR3 sequence: CASSPGVVYEQYF. Here the CDR3 DNA reads TGTGCCAGCAGTCCCGGGGTGGTCTACGAGCAGTACTTC.

The rearrangement links TRBV15 to TRBJ1-2; unclear D gene. The CDR3 contains 15 residues. V was clipped by 3 bases and J by 2 bases, with 13 bases between them. The germline CDR1 and CDR2 sequences are LNHNV and YYDKDF (reference sequence). CDR3 residues: CATSSRPGANYGYTF. Here the CDR3 DNA reads TGTGCCACCAGCAGCCGGCCCGGAGCCAACTATGGCTACACCTTC.

The chain employs TRBV5-8 and TRBJ1-5; tentative D call: TRBD1 (6 bases). This CDR3 is 18 amino acids long. CDR1 SGHTS and CDR2 YDEGEE come from the germline V gene. V was pared by 1 base and J by 0 bases, with 17 bases between. CDR3 in amino acids: CASSLSRVGQISNQPQHF. The CDR3 DNA follows: TGTGCCAGCAGCTTGTCGCGCGTTGGACAGATTAGCAATCAGCCCCAGCATTTT.

V usage is TRBV10-3 and J usage is TRBJ1-1; perhaps TRBD1 as D (5 bases). Germline V gives CDR1 ENHRY, CDR2 SYGVKD. Between the trimmed V and J ends, which lost 10 bases and 0 bases, there was a span of 12 bases. CDR3 length equals 13 residues. In DNA form, the CDR3 reads TGTGCCACCAAGGGGTCCTTGAACACTGAAGCTTTCTTT. It yields the protein CATKGSLNTEAFF.

The chain recombines TRBV28 with TRBJ1-4; D possibly corresponds to TRBD1 (6 bases). The CDR3 extends over 15 amino acids. The V gene lost 11 bases and the J gene lost 0 bases, with 16 bases spanning the gap. Germline V lookup: CDR1 MDHEN, CDR2 SYDVKM. The CDR3 protein is CAGSDSTSTNEKLFF. As DNA, the CDR3 is TGTGCCGGGTCGGACAGCACCTCAACTAATGAAAAACTGTTTTTT.

The chain has TRBV27 and TRBJ2-1; the match to TRBD1 covers 7 bases. V was pared by 6 bases and J by 3 bases, with 5 bases of the junction left unmatched. CDR1 is MNHEY and CDR2 is SMNVEV in the germline V gene (reference sequence). CDR3 size: 14 residues. The CDR3 coding sequence is TGTGCCAGCAGCAATACAGGGGTCTACAATGAGCAGTTCTTC. It specifies CASSNTGVYNEQFF.

This clone was observed once. This chain links TRBV28 with TRBJ2-1; D unresolved. This CDR3 has 16 residues. Germline V gene lookup returns CDR1 MDHEN and CDR2 SYDVKM. With 2 bases removed from V and 7 bases from J, the gap between germline ends came to 18 bases. The CDR3 sequence is CASSLGWARVRNEQFF. In DNA, the CDR3 is TGTGCCAGCAGTTTAGGATGGGCGAGAGTCCGGAATGAGCAGTTCTTC. Supplemented by reference TRBV28 and TRBJ2-1, the full variable domain reads DVKVTQSSRYLVKRTGEKVFLECVQDMDHENMFWYRQDPGLGLRLIYFSYDVKMKEKGDIPEGYSVSREKKERFSLILESASTNQTSMYLCASSLGWARVRNEQFFGPGTRLTVL.

The chain employs TRBV18 and TRBJ2-5; D may be TRBD1 (5 bases). Germline V gene sequence: CDR1 KGHSH, CDR2 LQKENI. The CDR3 loop spans 14 amino acids. Trimming cost V 3 bases and J 2 bases, with 10 bases left between them. DNA of the CDR3: TGTGCCAGCTCACCGGACATCACGCAAGAGACCCAGTACTTC. It encodes CASSPDITQETQYF. The whole variable domain, remainder taken from reference TRBV18 and TRBJ2-5, is NAGVMQNPRHLVRRRGQEARLRCSPMKGHSHVYWYRQLPEEGLKFMVYLQKENIIDESGMPKERFSAEFPKEGPSILRIQQVVRGDSAAYFCASSPDITQETQYFGPGTRLLVL.

The chain carries TRBV28 and TRBJ1-2; no clear D. Germline assignment: CDR1 MDHEN and CDR2 SYDVKM. The V end lost 6 bases, the J end lost 4 bases, and 15 bases lay between the germline ends. The CDR3 extends over 14 amino acids. This CDR3 is CASSPNVQLYGYTF. CDR3 DNA: TGTGCCAGCAGCCCAAACGTACAGCTCTATGGCTACACCTTC.

The V call is TRBV19, the J call TRBJ2-5; the D gene is possibly TRBD1 (5 bases). With 4 bases removed from V and 2 bases from J, the gap between germline ends came to 8 bases. The CDR3 length is 13 residues. The germline V gene encodes CDR1 LNHDA and CDR2 SQIVND (reference sequence). The CDR3 sequence: CASSKRQQETQYF. The DNA of the CDR3 is TGTGCCAGTAGTAAGAGACAGCAAGAGACCCAGTACTTC.

V and J are TRBV6-1 and TRBJ1-5; D is unresolved. This CDR3 is 15 amino acids long. V was shortened by 2 bases and J by 0 bases, with 8 bases between the two germline ends. Germline CDR1 is MNHNS and CDR2 is SASEGT. DNA for the CDR3: TGTGCCAGCAGTGAACGAGGCGGTAGCAATCAGCCCCAGCATTTT. Translating gives CASSERGGSNQPQHF.

The CDR3 nucleotides read TGTGCCAGTAGTCGGGGAGACTCTAACTATGGCTACACCTTC. Residues: CASSRGDSNYGYTF. J is TRBJ1-2 and V is TRBV19; D not certain. From germline, CDR1 is LNHDA and CDR2 SQIVND (reference sequence). The CDR3 is made up of 14 amino acids. The V end lost 5 bases, the J end lost 0 bases, and 10 bases lay between the germline ends.

The rearrangement joins TRBV7-2 to TRBJ2-2; 8 bases align to TRBD2. The V segment lost 1 base and the J segment 6 bases; nucleotides outside the gene matches: 13. The CDR3 has 18 amino acids. Germline lookup yields CDR1 SGHTA and CDR2 FQGNSA. The CDR3 here is CASSLVSHGRGRAGELFF. The CDR3 region has the DNA TGTGCCAGCAGCTTAGTTTCTCACGGGAGGGGCCGAGCCGGGGAGCTGTTTTTT.

J is TRBJ1-5 and V is TRBV9, with a possible D match to TRBD1 (5 bases). Trimming took 0 bases from V and 3 from J, leaving 7 bases between them. The CDR3 extends over 14 amino acids. Germline CDR1 reads SGDLS; CDR2 reads YYNGEE. The CDR3 sequence is CASSVGGDNQPQHF. In DNA form, the CDR3 reads TGTGCCAGCAGCGTAGGGGGGGACAATCAGCCCCAGCATTTT.

The chain joins TRBV29-1 to TRBJ2-1; a weak D match, TRBD1 (5 bases). Between the trimmed V and J ends, which lost 7 bases and 2 bases, there was a span of 9 bases. Germline V gives CDR1 SQVTM, CDR2 ANQGSEA. The CDR3 runs 12 residues. The CDR3: CSATVPYNEQFF. The CDR3, as DNA: TGCAGCGCGACAGTCCCCTACAATGAGCAGTTCTTC.

The chain links TRBV19 to TRBJ1-5; 7 positions match TRBD1. Trimming took 5 bases from V and 6 from J; bases not matched to a gene: 13. Germline CDR1 LNHDA, CDR2 SQIVND (reference sequence). The CDR3 contains 16 residues. The CDR3 region has the DNA TGTGCCAGTAGTCCAATGGCAGGGGGATATCGTCAGCCCCAGCATTTT. Amino acids: CASSPMAGGYRQPQHF.

CDR3 amino acids: CASSLQQGGGEQFF. In DNA form, the CDR3 reads TGTGCCAGCAGCTTACAACAGGGAGGGGGTGAGCAGTTCTTC. The chain links TRBV11-3 to TRBJ2-1, with D possibly being TRBD2 (7 bases). The CDR3 is 14 amino acids. The V end lost 2 bases, the J end lost 9 bases, and 14 bases lay between the germline ends. Germline CDR1 and CDR2: SGHNT and YENEEA.

This chain connects TRBV4-2 to TRBJ1-2, with TRBD1 matching over 8 bases. The J segment lost 7 bases and the V segment lost 0 bases, leaving 16 bases of the junction unmatched. This CDR3 is 18 amino acids long. Germline CDR1 LGHNA, CDR2 YNFKEQ. CDR3 sequence: CASSQEGGTGQGSVGYTF. As DNA, the CDR3 is TGTGCCAGCAGCCAAGAAGGGGGGACCGGACAGGGAAGCGTTGGCTACACCTTC.

The rearrangement uses TRBV7-2 and TRBJ1-3, with D unresolved. CDR1 and CDR2 (germline): SGHTA, FQGNSA. Trimming pared 5 bases from V and 0 bases from J, leaving 5 bases between. The CDR3 covers 13 residues. In DNA, the CDR3 is TGTGCCAGCAGCAGTAGCTCTGGAAACACCATATATTTT. This encodes CASSSSSGNTIYF.

Turning to this clone: A read error may produce the germline difference seen at one junction end. The chain employs TRBV6-1 and TRBJ2-7; no definite D call. CDR1 is MNHNS and CDR2 is SASEGT in the germline V gene. This CDR3 is 17 amino acids long. CDR3 sequence reads: CASSQAPVLVKTYEQYF. Written as DNA, the CDR3 is TGTGCCAGCAGTCAAGCCCCAGTTCTGGTGAAAACCTACGAGCAGTACTTC.

The chain uses TRBV18 and TRBJ1-2; 8 bases match TRBD1. The CDR3 contains 14 residues. V lost 4 bases and J lost 7; bases outside the gene matches: 8. CDR1 and CDR2 from the germline V gene are KGHSH and LQKENI. The CDR3, as DNA: TGTGCCAGCTCACGGGGACAGGAGATCAGTGGCTACACCTTC. Translated, it gives CASSRGQEISGYTF.